The subject of this entry is one TCR beta chain. The antigen remains undetermined. The data are from a study of T cell repertoires in cytomegalovirus infection. Whole-study findings and limits: CMV-specific TCR beta clonotypes restricted by HLA-C dominated the ex vivo response.

CDR1 is SGDLS, CDR2 YYNGEE, per germline. Trimming took off 0 bases at V and 8 bases at J, with 17 bases between the two ends. The CDR3 runs 15 residues. TCRdb independently ran MiXCR on the reads; one entry per CDR3 protein. Here the sample spans about 890,000 distinct CDR3 sequences, about a third being singletons. Sequenced here: cultured CD8+ T cells from PBMCs, sampled from culture after CMV antigen stimulation. This chain uses TRBV9 with TRBJ1-2, with D perhaps matching TRBD1 (5 bases). This clonotype was sampled from a human donor in good health (CMV status not recorded). Some clones in this sample may be carry-over from other donors' samples. CDR3 in amino acids: CASSVGDGGAQGYTF. CDR3 in DNA: TGTGCCAGCAGCGTAGGGGATGGAGGGGCTCAAGGCTACACCTTC.